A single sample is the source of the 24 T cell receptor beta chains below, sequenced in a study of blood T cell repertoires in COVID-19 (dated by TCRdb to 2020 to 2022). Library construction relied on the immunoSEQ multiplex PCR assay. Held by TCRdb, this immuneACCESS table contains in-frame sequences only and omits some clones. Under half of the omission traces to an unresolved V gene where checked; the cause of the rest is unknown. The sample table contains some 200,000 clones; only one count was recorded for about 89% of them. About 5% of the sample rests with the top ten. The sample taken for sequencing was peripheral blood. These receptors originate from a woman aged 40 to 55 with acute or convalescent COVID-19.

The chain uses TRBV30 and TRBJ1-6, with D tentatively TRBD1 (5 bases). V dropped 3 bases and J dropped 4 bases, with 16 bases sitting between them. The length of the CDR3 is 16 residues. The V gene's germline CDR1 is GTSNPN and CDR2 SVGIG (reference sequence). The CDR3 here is CAWSEAGVPYNSPLHF. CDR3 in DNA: TGTGCCTGGAGCGAAGCGGGGGTACCTTATAATTCACCCCTCCACTTT.

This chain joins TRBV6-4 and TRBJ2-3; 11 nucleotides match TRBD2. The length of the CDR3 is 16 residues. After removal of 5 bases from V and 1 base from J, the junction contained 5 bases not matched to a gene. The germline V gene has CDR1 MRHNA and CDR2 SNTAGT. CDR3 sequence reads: CASSQTSGDGTDTQYF. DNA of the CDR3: TGTGCCAGCAGTCAGACTAGCGGGGATGGCACAGATACGCAGTATTTT.

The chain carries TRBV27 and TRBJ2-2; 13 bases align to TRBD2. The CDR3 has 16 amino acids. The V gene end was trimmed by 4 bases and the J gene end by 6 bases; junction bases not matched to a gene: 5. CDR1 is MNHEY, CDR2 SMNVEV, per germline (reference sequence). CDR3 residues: CASSSLAGGPPGELFF. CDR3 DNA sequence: TGTGCCAGCAGTTCACTAGCGGGGGGGCCTCCCGGGGAGCTGTTTTTT.

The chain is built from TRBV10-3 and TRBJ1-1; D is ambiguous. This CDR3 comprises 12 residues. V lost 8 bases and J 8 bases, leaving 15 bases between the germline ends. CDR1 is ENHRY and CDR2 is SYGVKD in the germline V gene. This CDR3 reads CAIWEGRFEAFF. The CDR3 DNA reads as TGTGCCATCTGGGAAGGGAGATTCGAAGCTTTCTTT.

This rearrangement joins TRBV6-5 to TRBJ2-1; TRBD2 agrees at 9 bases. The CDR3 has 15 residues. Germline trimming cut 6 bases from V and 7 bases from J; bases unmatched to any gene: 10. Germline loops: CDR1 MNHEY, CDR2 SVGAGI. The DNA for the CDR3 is TGTGCCAGCAGAGGAGGGCGGGGGGGCTGGAATGAGCAGTTCTTC. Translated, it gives CASRGGRGGWNEQFF.

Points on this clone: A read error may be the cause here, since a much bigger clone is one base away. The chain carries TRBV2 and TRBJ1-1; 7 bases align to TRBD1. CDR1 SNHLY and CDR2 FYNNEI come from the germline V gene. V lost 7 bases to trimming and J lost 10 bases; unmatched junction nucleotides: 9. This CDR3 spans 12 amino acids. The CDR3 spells CASTWTGSGAFF. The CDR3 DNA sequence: TGTGCCAGCACCTGGACAGGTAGTGGAGCTTTCTTT.

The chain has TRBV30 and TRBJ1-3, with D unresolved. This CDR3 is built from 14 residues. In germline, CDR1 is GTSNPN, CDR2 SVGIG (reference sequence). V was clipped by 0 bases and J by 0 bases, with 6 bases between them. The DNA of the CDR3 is TGTGCCTGGAGTGTTGAGAGCTCTGGAAACACCATATATTTT. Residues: CAWSVESSGNTIYF. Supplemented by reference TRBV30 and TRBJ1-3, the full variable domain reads SQTIHQWPATLVQPVGSPLSLECTVEGTSNPNLYWYRQAAGRGLQLLFYSVGIGQISSEVPQNLSASRPQDRQFILSSKKLLLSDSGFYLCAWSVESSGNTIYFGEGSWLTVV.

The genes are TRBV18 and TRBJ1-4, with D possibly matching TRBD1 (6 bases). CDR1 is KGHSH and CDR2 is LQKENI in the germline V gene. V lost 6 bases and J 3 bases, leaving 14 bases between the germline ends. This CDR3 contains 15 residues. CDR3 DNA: TGTGCCAGCTCGATACAGGGTTACCCTAATGAAAAACTGTTTTTT. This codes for CASSIQGYPNEKLFF.

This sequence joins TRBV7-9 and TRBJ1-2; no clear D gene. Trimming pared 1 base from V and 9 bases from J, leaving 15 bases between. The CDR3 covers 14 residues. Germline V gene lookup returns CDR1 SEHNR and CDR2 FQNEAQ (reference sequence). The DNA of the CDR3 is TGTGCCAGCAGCTTAGGGTCTTCGGGGATCAGCTACACCTTC. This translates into CASSLGSSGISYTF.

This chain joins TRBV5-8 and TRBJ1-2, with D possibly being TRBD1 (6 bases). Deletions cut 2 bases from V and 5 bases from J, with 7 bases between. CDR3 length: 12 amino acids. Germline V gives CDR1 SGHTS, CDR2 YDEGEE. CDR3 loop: CASSLRGYGYTF. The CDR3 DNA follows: TGTGCCAGCAGCTTAAGGGGGTATGGCTACACCTTC. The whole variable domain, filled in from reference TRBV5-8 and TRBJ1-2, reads EAGVTQSPTHLIKTRGQQATLRCSPISGHTSVYWYQQALGLGLQFLLWYDEGEERNRGNFPPRFSGRQFPNYSSELNVNALELEDSALYLCASSLRGYGYTFGSGTRLTVV.

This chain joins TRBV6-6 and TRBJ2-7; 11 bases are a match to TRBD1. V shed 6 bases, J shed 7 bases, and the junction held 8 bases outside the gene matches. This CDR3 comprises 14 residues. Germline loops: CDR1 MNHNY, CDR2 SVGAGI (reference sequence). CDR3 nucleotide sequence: TGTGCCAGCAGCCCCGGACAGGGGGCGCGGGAGCAGTACGTC. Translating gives CASSPGQGAREQYV.

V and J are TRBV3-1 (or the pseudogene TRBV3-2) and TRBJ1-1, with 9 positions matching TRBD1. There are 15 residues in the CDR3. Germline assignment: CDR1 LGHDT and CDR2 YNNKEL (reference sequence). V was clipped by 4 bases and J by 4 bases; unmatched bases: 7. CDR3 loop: CASSRAGQGGTEAFF. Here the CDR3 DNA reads TGTGCCAGCAGCCGGGCGGGACAGGGTGGCACTGAAGCTTTCTTT.

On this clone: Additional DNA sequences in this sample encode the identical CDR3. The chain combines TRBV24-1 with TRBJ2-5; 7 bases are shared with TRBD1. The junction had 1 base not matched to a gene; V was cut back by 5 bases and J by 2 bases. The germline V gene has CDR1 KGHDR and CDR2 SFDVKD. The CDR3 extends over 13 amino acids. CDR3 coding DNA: TGTGCCACCAGTGGGGACAGTCAAGAGACCCAGTACTTC. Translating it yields CATSGDSQETQYF.

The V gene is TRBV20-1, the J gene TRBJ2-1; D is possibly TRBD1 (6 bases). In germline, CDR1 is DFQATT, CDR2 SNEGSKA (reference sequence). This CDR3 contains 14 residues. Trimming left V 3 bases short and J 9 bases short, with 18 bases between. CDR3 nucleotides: TGCAGTGCTAGTGAGATAGGGGCCAGGGGTGAGCAGTTCTTC. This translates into CSASEIGARGEQFF.

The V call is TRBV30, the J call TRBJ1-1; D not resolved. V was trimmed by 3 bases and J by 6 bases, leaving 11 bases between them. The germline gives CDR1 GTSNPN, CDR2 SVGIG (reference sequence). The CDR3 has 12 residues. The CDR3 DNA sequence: TGTGCCTGGAGGCCAGAGGTGGCTGAAGCTTTCTTT. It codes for CAWRPEVAEAFF.

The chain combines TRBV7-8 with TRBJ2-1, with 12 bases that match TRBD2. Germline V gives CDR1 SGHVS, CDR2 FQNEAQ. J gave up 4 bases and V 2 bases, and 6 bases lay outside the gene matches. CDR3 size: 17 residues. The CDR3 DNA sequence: TGTGCCAGCAGCTTAAGGAACGGGACTAGCGGGTACAATGAGCAGTTCTTC. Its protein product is CASSLRNGTSGYNEQFF.

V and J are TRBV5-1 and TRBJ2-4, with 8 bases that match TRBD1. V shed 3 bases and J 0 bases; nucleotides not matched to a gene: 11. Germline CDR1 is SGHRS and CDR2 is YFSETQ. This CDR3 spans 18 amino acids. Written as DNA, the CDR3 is TGCGCCAGCAGCTCCCTCGGGACAGGAACTTTAGCCAAAAACATTCAGTACTTC. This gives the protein CASSSLGTGTLAKNIQYF.

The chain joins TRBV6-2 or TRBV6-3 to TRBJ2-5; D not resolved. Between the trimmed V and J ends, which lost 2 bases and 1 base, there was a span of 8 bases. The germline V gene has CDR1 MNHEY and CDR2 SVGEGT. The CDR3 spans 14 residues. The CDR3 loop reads CASSYVGFQETQYF. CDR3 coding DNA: TGTGCCAGCAGTTACGTCGGGTTCCAAGAGACCCAGTACTTC.

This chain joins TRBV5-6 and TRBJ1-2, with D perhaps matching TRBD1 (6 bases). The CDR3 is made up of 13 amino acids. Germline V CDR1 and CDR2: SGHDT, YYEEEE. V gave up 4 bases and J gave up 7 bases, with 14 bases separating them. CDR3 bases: TGTGCCAGCAGCATCCTACAGGGTGGTGGCTACACCTTC. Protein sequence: CASSILQGGGYTF.

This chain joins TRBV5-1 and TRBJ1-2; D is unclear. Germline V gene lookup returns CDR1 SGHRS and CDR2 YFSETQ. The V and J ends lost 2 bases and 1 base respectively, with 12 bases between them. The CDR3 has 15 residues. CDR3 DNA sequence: TGCGCCAGCAGCTTCGGACTGCCTATTAACTATGGCTACACCTTC. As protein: CASSFGLPINYGYTF.

The CDR3 reads CASSQGTNTYGYTF. CDR3 nucleotides: TGCGCCAGCAGCCAAGGGACAAACACCTATGGCTACACCTTC. This chain uses TRBV4-1 with TRBJ1-2; D is possibly TRBD1 (5 bases). V was cut by 1 base and J by 4 bases, with 10 bases left in between. This CDR3 has 14 residues. Germline values: CDR1 MGHRA, CDR2 YSYEKL.

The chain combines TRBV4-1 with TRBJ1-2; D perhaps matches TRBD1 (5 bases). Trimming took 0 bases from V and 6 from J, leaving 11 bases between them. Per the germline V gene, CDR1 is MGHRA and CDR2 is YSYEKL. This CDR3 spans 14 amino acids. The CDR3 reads CASSQEGSRDGYTF. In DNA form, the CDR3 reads TGCGCCAGCAGCCAAGAGGGATCCAGGGATGGCTACACCTTC.

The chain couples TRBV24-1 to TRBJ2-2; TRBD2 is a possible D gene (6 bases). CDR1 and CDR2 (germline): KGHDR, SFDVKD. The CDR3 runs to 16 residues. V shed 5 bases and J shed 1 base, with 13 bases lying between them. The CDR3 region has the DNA TGTGCCACCAGTGGTGGCGGGAAGGGGAACACCGGGGAGCTGTTTTTT. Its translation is CATSGGGKGNTGELFF.

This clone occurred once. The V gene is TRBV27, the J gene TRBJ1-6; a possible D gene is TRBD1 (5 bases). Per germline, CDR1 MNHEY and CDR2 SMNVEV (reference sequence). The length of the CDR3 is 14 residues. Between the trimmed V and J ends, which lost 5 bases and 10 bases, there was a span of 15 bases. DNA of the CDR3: TGTGCCAGCAGTCCCAGGGTCGTCCCCTCACCCCTCCACTTT. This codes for CASSPRVVPSPLHF.